This T cell receptor beta chain stems from a study of T cell responses to AZD1222 COVID-19 vaccine. Whole-study results and caveats: Spike-specific TCR breadth and depth were elevated following two AZD1222 doses. Nearly half of spike-specific TCRs reportedly go after variant regions that carry no mutations.

On this clone: As yet, its antigen is unknown.

Using immunoSEQ multiplex PCR, the repertoire was profiled, and TCRdb retains in-frame clones only, with some absent. The sample records 100,000 to 150,000 clones, 92% being singletons. The TCR originated in an adult in good health. This material consisted of peripheral blood, taken on day 0 of AZD1222 vaccination.

CDR3 sequence: CASSQAPRFDYEQYF. CDR3 in DNA: TGTGCCAGCAGCCAAGCCCCCAGATTCGATTACGAGCAGTACTTC. The gene calls are TRBV14 and TRBJ2-7; D remains unclear. CDR3 size: 15 residues. Germline assignment: CDR1 SGHDN and CDR2 FVKESK. With 1 base removed from V and 4 bases from J, the gap between germline ends came to 14 bases.